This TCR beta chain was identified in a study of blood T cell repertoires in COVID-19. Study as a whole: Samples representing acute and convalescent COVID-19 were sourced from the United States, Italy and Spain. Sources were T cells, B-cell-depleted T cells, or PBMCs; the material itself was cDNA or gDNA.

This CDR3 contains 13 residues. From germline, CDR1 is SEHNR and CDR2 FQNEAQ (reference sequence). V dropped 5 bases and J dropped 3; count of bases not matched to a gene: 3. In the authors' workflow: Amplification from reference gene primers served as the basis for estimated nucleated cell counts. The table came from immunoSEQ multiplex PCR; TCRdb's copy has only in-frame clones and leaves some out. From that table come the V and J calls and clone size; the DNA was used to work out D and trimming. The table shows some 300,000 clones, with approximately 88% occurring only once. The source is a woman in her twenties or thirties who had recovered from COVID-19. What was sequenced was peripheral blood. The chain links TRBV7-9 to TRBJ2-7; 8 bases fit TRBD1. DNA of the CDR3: TGTGCCAGCAGCATTGACAGGGGCTACGAGCAGTACTTC. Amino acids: CASSIDRGYEQYF.